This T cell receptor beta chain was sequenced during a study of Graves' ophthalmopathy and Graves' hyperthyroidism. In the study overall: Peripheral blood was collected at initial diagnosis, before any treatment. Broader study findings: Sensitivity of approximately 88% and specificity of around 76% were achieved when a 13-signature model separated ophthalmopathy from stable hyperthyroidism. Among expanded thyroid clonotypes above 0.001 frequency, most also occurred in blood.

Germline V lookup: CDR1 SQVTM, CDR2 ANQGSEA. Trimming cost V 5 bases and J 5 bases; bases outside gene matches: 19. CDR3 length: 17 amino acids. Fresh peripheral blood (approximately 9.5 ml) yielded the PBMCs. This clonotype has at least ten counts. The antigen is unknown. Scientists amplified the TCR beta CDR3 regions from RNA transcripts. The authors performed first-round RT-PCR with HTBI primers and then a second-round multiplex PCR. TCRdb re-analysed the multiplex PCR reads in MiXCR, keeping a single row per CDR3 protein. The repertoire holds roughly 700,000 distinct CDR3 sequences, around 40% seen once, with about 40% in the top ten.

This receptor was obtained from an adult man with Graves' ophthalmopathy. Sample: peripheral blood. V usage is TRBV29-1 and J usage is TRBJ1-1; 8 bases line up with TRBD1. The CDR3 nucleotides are TGCAGCGTTCCCCTTGACAGGGGCGGATTAAGTCCAACTGAAGCTTTCTTT. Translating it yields CSVPLDRGGLSPTEAFF.